This T cell receptor (beta chain) was identified in a study of post-analysis software for immune sequencing data. This clonotype turned up a few times. What it binds is not known. Study outcomes and limitations: Controls had significantly higher normalized Chao1 diversity than multiple sclerosis patients. Several TRBV segments (TRBV5-6, TRBV5-1 and TRBV20-1 among them) occurred more frequently in patients than in controls.

Prepared TCR beta cDNA libraries contained unique molecular identifiers. Researchers reported some 500,000 cDNA molecules coming from approximately 1 to 10 million T cells. Each CDR3 protein is one row after TCRdb ran MiXCR on the PCR reads. Among about 460,000 distinct CDR3 sequences listed, over 35% were seen once. With V trimmed by 3 bases and J by 1 base, 9 bases remained unmatched. Germline CDR1 and CDR2: LNHNV and YYDKDF (reference sequence). The CDR3 is made up of 16 amino acids. The specimen was blood. The clonotype was recovered from a girl aged 10-17 years with multiple sclerosis. The V and J genes are TRBV15 and TRBJ2-7, with 7 bases aligning to TRBD1. In DNA, the CDR3 is TGTGCCACCAGCAGCACAAACAGGGGTGTTTCCTACGAGCAGTACTTC. This encodes CATSSTNRGVSYEQYF.